These 27 T cell receptor beta chains were all obtained from the same sample, sequenced in a study of human T cells and chemical hapten exposure. Time point denoted: patch test 1, 2 weeks after DPC sensitization. The sample's treatment: therapeutic diphenylcyclopropenone sensitization with weekly scalp DPC. TCRdb called the RACE reads again in MiXCR, with one record for every CDR3 protein. The sample lists approximately 350,000 distinct CDR3 sequences; approximately 6.3% were seen once. Here the sequenced sample was whole blood, taken in connection with sensitization to the hapten diphenylcyclopropenone (DPC). These receptors were obtained from a woman between 18 and 30 years old with alopecia areata. Some clones in this sample may be carry-over from other donors' samples.

This clonotype was observed a handful of times. The chain joins TRBV28 to TRBJ1-5; 8 positions agree with TRBD1. The CDR3 totals 13 residues. CDR1 MDHEN and CDR2 SYDVKM come from the germline V gene. V lost 6 bases and J lost 2; bases outside the gene matches: 0. CDR3 in amino acids: CASRTGGNQPQHF. DNA for the CDR3: TGTGCCAGCAGGACAGGGGGCAATCAGCCCCAGCATTTT.

This clonotype turned up a few times. V and J are TRBV7-2 and TRBJ2-2, with 10 nucleotides matching TRBD1. The CDR3 totals 15 residues. CDR1 is SGHTA, CDR2 FQGNSA, per germline. Trimming took 2 bases from V and 5 from J; bases not matched to a gene: 2. The CDR3 DNA follows: TGTGCCAGCAGCTTACGACAGGGGGCTACCGGGGAGCTGTTTTTT. Protein: CASSLRQGATGELFF.

This clonotype was counted between two and nine times. This chain joins TRBV7-2 and TRBJ2-4; possibly TRBD1 or TRBD2 for D (5 bases each). The CDR3 length is 15 residues. The V gene lost 2 bases and the J gene lost 6 bases, with 14 bases spanning the gap. Germline CDR1 reads SGHTA; CDR2 reads FQGNSA. The CDR3 DNA sequence: TGTGCCAGCAGCTTATTAGCTGGGGGTGGAAACATTCAGTACTTC. This gives the protein CASSLLAGGGNIQYF.

Many counts were recorded for this clonotype. This chain connects TRBV5-1 to TRBJ2-5; 11 bases line up with TRBD2. Trimming took 5 bases from V and 1 from J; bases not matched to a gene: 7. Germline CDR1 and CDR2: SGHRS and YFSETQ. The CDR3 contains 16 residues. The CDR3 is CASRSFSGGAQETQYF. CDR3 bases: TGCGCCAGCAGGTCCTTTAGCGGGGGGGCCCAAGAGACCCAGTACTTC.

This clonotype was observed a few times. The rearrangement uses TRBV19 and TRBJ1-5; 7 positions match TRBD1. Germline CDR1 and CDR2: LNHDA and SQIVND (reference sequence). CDR3 length: 17 residues. Trimming took 1 base from V and 7 from J; bases not matched to a gene: 13. The CDR3 bases are TGTGCCAGTAGTATAGCGGCGGGAATAGGAGGGGGCCAGCCCCAGCATTTT. Protein: CASSIAAGIGGGQPQHF.

This clonotype appeared a few times. The rearrangement links TRBV6-5 to TRBJ2-5, with 14 bases identical to TRBD2. The CDR3 is 15 residues long. J lost 5 bases, V lost 6 bases, and 5 bases had no gene match. Per germline, CDR1 MNHEY and CDR2 SVGAGI. CDR3 bases: TGTGCCAGCAGGCGGACTAGCGGGGGGATGGAGACCCAGTACTTC. This translates into CASRRTSGGMETQYF.

This clonotype has ten or more counts. V is TRBV11-2 and J is TRBJ1-5; D gene unclear. CDR3 length equals 17 residues. Germline lookup yields CDR1 SGHAT and CDR2 FQNNGV. Trimming left V 0 bases short and J 0 bases short, with 12 bases between. The CDR3 protein is CASSLDPTEYSNQPQHF. Here the CDR3 DNA reads TGTGCCAGCAGCTTAGATCCCACAGAGTATAGCAATCAGCCCCAGCATTTT.

Only a few counts were recorded for this clonotype. The chain has TRBV9 and TRBJ1-2, with 11 bases aligning to TRBD1. Germline V gene data show CDR1 as SGDLS and CDR2 as YYNGEE. V gave up 4 bases and J gave up 5 bases; unmatched junction bases: 7. The CDR3 extends over 15 amino acids. This CDR3 reads CASSPWTGGAYGYTF. CDR3 DNA: TGTGCCAGCAGCCCCTGGACAGGGGGCGCTTATGGCTACACCTTC.

This clonotype appeared a few times. This chain joins TRBV6-5 and TRBJ1-5; 7 bases map to TRBD1. Looked up from germline, CDR1 is MNHEY and CDR2 is SVGAGI. The CDR3 consists of 14 residues. V shed 4 bases, J shed 6 bases, and the junction held 6 bases outside the gene matches. For the CDR3, the DNA is TGTGCCAGCAGTTTGCAACAGGGGAGTCAGCCCCAGCATTTT. It translates to CASSLQQGSQPQHF.

This clonotype was seen only a few times. V and J are TRBV20-1 and TRBJ2-1; 9 nucleotides match TRBD1. Germline CDR1 reads DFQATT; CDR2 reads SNEGSKA (reference sequence). V dropped 0 bases and J dropped 6; count of bases not matched to a gene: 3. The CDR3 totals 14 residues. CDR3 protein: CSAREDRGANEQFF. In nucleotides, the CDR3 is TGCAGTGCTAGAGAAGACAGGGGGGCCAATGAGCAGTTCTTC.

The chain links TRBV18 to TRBJ1-5; 7 nucleotides match TRBD1. This CDR3 comprises 13 residues. The V segment lost 8 bases and the J segment 5 bases; nucleotides outside the gene matches: 6. Germline-derived CDR1 and CDR2 are KGHSH and LQKENI. This CDR3 reads CASNDRDDQPQHF. In nucleotides, the CDR3 is TGTGCCAGCAACGACAGGGACGATCAGCCCCAGCATTTT.

There are many counts of this clonotype. This chain uses TRBV25-1 with TRBJ2-2; D not resolved. This CDR3 spans 14 amino acids. V was shortened by 4 bases and J by 4 bases, with 10 bases between the two germline ends. Germline loops: CDR1 MGHDK, CDR2 SYGVNS. The DNA for the CDR3 is TGTGCCAGCAGTGTTACCGTCGGCACCGGGGAGCTGTTTTTT. It yields the protein CASSVTVGTGELFF.

This clonotype was seen at least ten times. V is TRBV6-1 and J is TRBJ1-1; 11 bases agree with TRBD1. This CDR3 spans 14 amino acids. Germline assignment: CDR1 MNHNS and CDR2 SASEGT. V lost 0 bases, J lost 8 bases, and 2 bases stayed unmatched. CDR3 nucleotide sequence: TGTGCCAGCAGTGAAGCGGGGACAGGGGGAGAAGCTTTCTTT. It is translated as CASSEAGTGGEAFF.

The chain joins TRBV20-1 to TRBJ1-1; a weak D match, TRBD1 (5 bases). Germline V gene sequence: CDR1 DFQATT, CDR2 SNEGSKA (reference sequence). Trimming left V 5 bases short and J 2 bases short, with 12 bases between. This CDR3 is built from 13 residues. The CDR3 DNA reads as TGCAGTGCTCCGGACGGGACCAACACTGAAGCTTTCTTT. Protein product: CSAPDGTNTEAFF.

This clonotype was detected a few times. The chain combines TRBV18 with TRBJ1-3; no reliable D call. V gave up 2 bases and J gave up 0 bases, with 8 bases separating them. The CDR3 has 15 amino acids. Germline V gives CDR1 KGHSH, CDR2 LQKENI. In nucleotides, the CDR3 is TGTGCCAGCTCACCAGGCAGACTCTCTGGAAACACCATATATTTT. The encoded protein is CASSPGRLSGNTIYF.

This clonotype was seen a handful of times. J is TRBJ2-2 and V is TRBV4-2, with 8 positions matching TRBD1. Germline trimming cut 3 bases from V and 7 bases from J; bases unmatched to any gene: 10. Germline CDR1 LGHNA, CDR2 YNFKEQ. The CDR3 is 16 amino acids. The CDR3 region has the DNA TGTGCCAGCAGCCAGAAGGTTGGACAGGGTGGCGGGGAGCTGTTTTTT. Its translation: CASSQKVGQGGGELFF.

This chain links TRBV12-3 or TRBV12-4 with TRBJ1-5; 7 positions agree with TRBD1. With 6 bases clipped from V and 6 bases from J, the junction kept 11 bases outside the gene matches. The CDR3 sequence is 15 residues long. This chain's CDR3 is CASRLGTANLQPQHF. In nucleotides, the CDR3 is TGTGCCAGCAGACTTGGGACAGCCAATCTTCAGCCCCAGCATTTT.

The rearrangement uses TRBV7-2 and TRBJ1-6; the D gene is possibly TRBD1 (6 bases). Trimming took 2 bases from V and 10 from J, leaving 12 bases between them. Germline V lookup: CDR1 SGHTA, CDR2 FQGNSA. The CDR3 is 14 amino acids. The DNA for the CDR3 is TGTGCCAGCAGCTTAAGGGCAGGGGAATCACCCCTCCACTTT. Amino acid sequence: CASSLRAGESPLHF.

Regarding this clonotype: One junction end disagrees with the germline gene, perhaps due to a read error. The chain has TRBV7-2 and TRBJ2-1; 9 nucleotides align to TRBD2. Germline CDR1 SGHTA, CDR2 FQGNSA. The CDR3 spans 13 residues. CDR3 bases: TGTGCCAGCAGATTAGCGGGGGCCAATGAGCAGTTCTTC. Translation: CASRLAGANEQFF.

This clonotype was seen many times. The V and J genes are TRBV2 and TRBJ1-2; 8 nucleotides match TRBD1. The germline V gene has CDR1 SNHLY and CDR2 FYNNEI. Trimming cost V 4 bases and J 6 bases; bases outside gene matches: 4. This CDR3 comprises 13 residues. This chain's CDR3 is CASSGTGGDGYTF. CDR3 in DNA: TGTGCCAGCAGTGGTACAGGGGGTGATGGCTACACCTTC.

This chain links TRBV20-1 with TRBJ2-2, with a possible D match to TRBD1 (6 bases). Germline lookup yields CDR1 DFQATT and CDR2 SNEGSKA (reference sequence). The CDR3 sequence is 15 residues long. Trimming took 1 base from V and 0 from J, leaving 9 bases between them. The CDR3 protein is CSARVGGPNTGELFF. The CDR3 region has the DNA TGCAGTGCTAGAGTAGGGGGACCGAACACCGGGGAGCTGTTTTTT.

J is TRBJ1-1 and V is TRBV11-2; the D is unclear. Trimming took 1 base from V and 5 from J, leaving 14 bases between them. This CDR3 contains 15 residues. Germline V lookup: CDR1 SGHAT, CDR2 FQNNGV. The CDR3 sequence: CASSLGLGRGTEAFF. The CDR3 bases are TGTGCCAGCAGCTTAGGTTTAGGGAGAGGAACTGAAGCTTTCTTT.

The chain uses TRBV9 and TRBJ2-2; D possibly corresponds to TRBD2 (7 bases). The CDR3 runs to 16 residues. Trimming stripped 1 base from V and 3 bases from J, with 13 bases between. In germline, CDR1 is SGDLS, CDR2 YYNGEE. DNA of the CDR3: TGTGCCAGCAGCGTATCCGGGGGGCTCGACACCGGGGAGCTGTTTTTT. Its translation is CASSVSGGLDTGELFF.

This clonotype was observed many times. The V call is TRBV25-1, the J call TRBJ2-1; weak D call: TRBD1 (6 bases). CDR3 length: 15 residues. V was trimmed by 3 bases and J by 5 bases, leaving 14 bases between them. Germline values: CDR1 MGHDK, CDR2 SYGVNS. CDR3 sequence (DNA): TGTGCCAGCAGTGATGGGGGACAAAAGAACAATGAGCAGTTCTTC. Its translation: CASSDGGQKNNEQFF.

The table lists this clonotype with many counts. CDR3: CASSSQGPQETQYF. CDR3 coding DNA: TGTGCCAGCAGTTCACAGGGGCCTCAAGAGACCCAGTACTTC. The chain employs TRBV6-2 or TRBV6-3 and TRBJ2-5, with 7 bases matching TRBD1. Looked up from germline, CDR1 is MNHEY and CDR2 is SVGEGT. There are 14 residues in the CDR3. J was trimmed by 2 bases and V by 4 bases; bases with no gene match: 4.

This clonotype was seen a handful of times. A junction boundary mismatches the germline segment, possibly from a read error. J is TRBJ2-1 and V is TRBV6-2 or TRBV6-3; D is unresolved. The CDR3 spans 14 residues. The germline gives CDR1 MNHEY, CDR2 SVGEGT. The CDR3 DNA sequence: TGTGCCAGCAGTAACTCCAGGTCCATAGGTGAGCAGTTCTTC. This encodes CASSNSRSIGEQFF.

About this clonotype: No conserved phenylalanine or tryptophan is present at the end of the CDR3, so a read error is the likely explanation. The chain recombines TRBV20-1 with TRBJ2-7, with TRBD1 matching over 9 bases. From germline, CDR1 is DFQATT and CDR2 SNEGSKA (reference sequence). The CDR3 is 11 residues long. With 6 bases clipped from V and 6 bases from J, the junction kept 3 bases outside the gene matches. The CDR3 bases are TGCAGTGCCGCGGGACAGGGCGAGCAGTACTAC. This gives the protein CSAAGQGEQYY.